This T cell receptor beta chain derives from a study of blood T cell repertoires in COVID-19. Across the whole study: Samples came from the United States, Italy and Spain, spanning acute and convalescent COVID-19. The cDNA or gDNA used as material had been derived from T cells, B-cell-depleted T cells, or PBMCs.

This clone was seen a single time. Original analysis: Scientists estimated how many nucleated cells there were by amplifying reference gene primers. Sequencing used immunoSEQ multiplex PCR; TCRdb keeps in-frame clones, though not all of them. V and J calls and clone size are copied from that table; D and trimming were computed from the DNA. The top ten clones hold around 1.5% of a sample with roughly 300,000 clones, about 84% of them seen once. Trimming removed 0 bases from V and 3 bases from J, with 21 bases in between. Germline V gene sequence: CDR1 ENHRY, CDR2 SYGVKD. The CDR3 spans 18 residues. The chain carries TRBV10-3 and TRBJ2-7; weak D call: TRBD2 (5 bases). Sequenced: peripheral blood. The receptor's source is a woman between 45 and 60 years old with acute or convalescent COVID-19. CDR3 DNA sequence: TGTGCCATCAGTGAGTCGGGAATAGTTGGGAGAATCAGCTACGAGCAGTACTTC. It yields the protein CAISESGIVGRISYEQYF.